Below are 8 T cell receptor beta chains sequenced from a single sample in a study of cytomegalovirus exposure and HLA in healthy donors. Primers for the PCR totalled 60 Vbeta and 13 Jbeta. Data came from immunoSEQ multiplex PCR; TCRdb stores just in-frame clones and leaves some out. The sample lists 110,000 or so clones, over 55% seen once, with about 8.3% in the top ten. Sequencing was performed on PBMCs. These TCRs come from a man aged 18 to 29 in good health and CMV-seropositive.

The CDR3 DNA sequence: TGTGCCAGCAGCTTAGGTACAGGACAACGGGACTATGGCTACACCTTC. Residues: CASSLGTGQRDYGYTF. The chain combines TRBV7-9 with TRBJ1-2, with a weak D call TRBD1 (5 bases). The CDR3 runs 16 residues. Trimming removed 1 base from V and 3 bases from J, with 15 bases in between. Per the germline V gene, CDR1 is SEHNR and CDR2 is FQNEAQ (reference sequence).

The chain is built from TRBV5-4 and TRBJ1-2, with TRBD1 identical over 9 bases. The germline gives CDR1 SGHNT, CDR2 YYREEE (reference sequence). The CDR3 consists of 13 residues. V dropped 5 bases and J dropped 3; count of bases not matched to a gene: 2. In nucleotides, the CDR3 is TGTGCCAGCAGTCGACAGGGGGACTATGGCTACACCTTC. Translating gives CASSRQGDYGYTF.

The chain recombines TRBV6-1 with TRBJ1-6; 8 positions agree with TRBD1. This CDR3 is 14 amino acids long. V trimming: 11 bases; J trimming: 4 bases; junction bases outside the gene matches: 7. Germline V gene sequence: CDR1 MNHNS, CDR2 SASEGT. CDR3 sequence: CAVQGVLYNSPLHF. CDR3 bases: TGTGCCGTACAGGGGGTTTTATATAATTCACCCCTCCACTTT.

The rearrangement uses TRBV6-6 and TRBJ2-3, with 9 bases lining up with TRBD2. In germline, CDR1 is MNHNY, CDR2 SVGAGI (reference sequence). The CDR3 loop spans 15 amino acids. J was trimmed by 1 base and V by 6 bases; bases with no gene match: 5. CDR3: CASRSGLAGTDTQYF. Here the CDR3 DNA reads TGTGCCAGCAGATCGGGACTAGCTGGCACAGATACGCAGTATTTT.

The V call is TRBV25-1, the J call TRBJ1-1; D is unclear. Per the germline V gene, CDR1 is MGHDK and CDR2 is SYGVNS. V lost 4 bases and J lost 5, with 5 bases in between. The CDR3 is 11 residues long. The CDR3 bases are TGTGCCAGCAGTGGGCAGACTGAAGCTTTCTTT. Translating it yields CASSGQTEAFF.

The V gene is TRBV9, the J gene TRBJ1-1; 8 positions match TRBD1. Germline CDR1 reads SGDLS; CDR2 reads YYNGEE. Trimming cost V 3 bases and J 2 bases; bases outside gene matches: 6. The CDR3 contains 15 residues. The CDR3 DNA reads TGTGCCAGCAGCGGGTTAGGACAGGGAAACACTGAAGCTTTCTTT. Translation: CASSGLGQGNTEAFF.

The chain links TRBV7-9 to TRBJ1-5; 9 bases align to TRBD1. Per germline, CDR1 SEHNR and CDR2 FQNEAQ (reference sequence). The CDR3 has 14 amino acids. The V segment lost 5 bases and the J segment 6 bases; nucleotides outside the gene matches: 5. For the CDR3, the DNA is TGTGCCAGCAGCCGGACAGGGGTCAGTCAGCCCCAGCATTTT. Its translation is CASSRTGVSQPQHF.

The chain recombines TRBV6-5 with TRBJ2-1, with D hard to call. CDR1 is MNHEY and CDR2 is SVGAGI in the germline V gene. The CDR3 is made up of 15 amino acids. Trimming removed 2 bases at V and 2 bases at J, with 10 bases between. The CDR3 sequence: CASSYEASTYNEQFF. The CDR3, as DNA: TGTGCCAGCAGTTACGAAGCGAGTACCTACAATGAGCAGTTCTTC.